The text below deals with one T cell receptor beta chain. The data originate from a study of STAT5B mutations in CD4+ large granular lymphocyte leukemia. The germline V gene has CDR1 SEHNR and CDR2 FQNEAQ (reference sequence). CDR3 size: 12 residues. Trimming removed 3 bases from V and 8 bases from J; junction bases left unmatched: 1. TCRdb's copy holds only in-frame clones and misses some; the assay was immunoSEQ multiplex PCR. The sample has 20,000 or so clones, less than 85% seen once. This clonotype originated in a human donor in good health. The sample taken for sequencing was CD4+ T cells from blood buffy coats. The chain is built from TRBV7-9 and TRBJ1-1; TRBD1 agrees at 9 bases. DNA for the CDR3: TGTGCCAGCAGCTTGGGGACAGGGGAAGCTTTCTTT. The encoded protein is CASSLGTGEAFF.